The clone carrying this T cell receptor beta chain was observed many times. Its target is unknown. This entry is derived from a study of T cells in Graves' hyperthyroidism and ophthalmopathy. Study-wide points: Ophthalmopathy, as predicted by the model, came a median roughly 6.5 months after the prediction.

TCR beta CDR3 regions were amplified from RNA transcripts. Researchers ran a first-round RT-PCR on the TCR CDR3 using the HTBI primer set. Each CDR3 protein is one row after TCRdb ran MiXCR on the multiplex PCR reads. Of about 250,000 distinct CDR3 sequences in the sample, around 26% were seen once. The germline gives CDR1 MNHEY, CDR2 SMNVEV (reference sequence). This CDR3 has 13 amino acids. V was cut by 6 bases and J by 6 bases, with 14 bases left in between. This clonotype was obtained from a woman aged 40-49 years with Graves' ophthalmopathy. V is TRBV27 and J is TRBJ1-1, with no clear D. Input material: blood. CDR3 residues: CASSSRASAEAFF. The CDR3 bases are TGTGCCAGCAGCTCGCGGGCCTCGGCTGAAGCTTTCTTT.